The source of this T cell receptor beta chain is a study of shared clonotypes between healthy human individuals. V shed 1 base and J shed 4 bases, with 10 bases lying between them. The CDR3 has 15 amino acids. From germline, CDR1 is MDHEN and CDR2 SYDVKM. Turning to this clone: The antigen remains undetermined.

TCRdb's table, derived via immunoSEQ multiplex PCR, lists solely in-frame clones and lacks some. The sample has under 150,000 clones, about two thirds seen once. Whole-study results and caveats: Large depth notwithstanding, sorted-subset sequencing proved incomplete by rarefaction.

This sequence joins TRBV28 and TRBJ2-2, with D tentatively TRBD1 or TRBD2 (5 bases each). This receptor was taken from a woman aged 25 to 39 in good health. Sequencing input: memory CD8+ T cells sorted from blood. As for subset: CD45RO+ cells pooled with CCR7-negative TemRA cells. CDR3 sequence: CASSLLAGTTGELFF. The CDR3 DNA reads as TGTGCCAGCAGTTTATTGGCAGGGACCACCGGGGAGCTGTTTTTT.